The source of this T cell receptor (beta chain) is a study of OX40 agonist ivuxolimab in advanced cancers. Sequencing used immunoSEQ multiplex PCR; TCRdb keeps in-frame clones, though not all of them. Seen here are 34,000 or so clones, roughly 80% observed once, and the top ten hold 9.5% to 13%. Study-level findings and limits: Averaged across samples, CD8+ T cells carried more expanded clones than CD4+ did.

As regards this clone: The antigen remains undetermined.

Germline V CDR1 and CDR2: SGHVS, FQNEAQ. Trimming removed 1 base at V and 1 base at J, with 14 bases between. The CDR3 runs 16 residues. V gene TRBV7-8 combines with J gene TRBJ2-7, with D perhaps assigned TRBD1 or TRBD2 (5 bases each). The receptor comes from an adult with an advanced solid tumor such as melanoma, head and neck, liver or kidney cancer. The sequencing used CD4+ or CD8+ T cells sorted from blood, collected in a trial of the OX40 agonist ivuxolimab. CDR3: CASSLVGASLSYEQYF. The CDR3 coding sequence is TGTGCCAGCAGCTTAGTAGGGGCTAGCCTATCCTACGAGCAGTACTTC.